These T cell receptor beta chains were read from a single sample in a study of CD8 T cells in ankylosing spondylitis. Each CDR3 protein is one row after TCRdb ran MiXCR on the 5' RACE reads. The table records 25,000 to 35,000 distinct CDR3 sequences, less than 6.5% of them present only once. The sequenced sample consisted of blood, either unsorted or a sorted T cell fraction (not recorded which). The receptors come from a female donor with ankylosing spondylitis or in good health (not recorded which). Each CDR3 is given with its conserved first and last residue. Each record gives: D gene, J gene, V gene, clone size, CDR3 DNA, CDR3 protein. D genes are given only for firm matches. Clone size is shown for a subset of rows, as once, few, many or a class of expanded clone.

TRBD2	TRBJ2-1	TRBV9	many	TGTGCCAGCAGCGTAGAGGGCGGGAGGGCTAGGAACAATGAGCAGTTCTTC	CASSVEGGRARNNEQFF
.	TRBJ2-7	TRBV9	.	TGTGCCAGCAGCCGACACCAGCGGAGCTCCTACGAGCAGTACTTC	CASSRHQRSSYEQYF
.	TRBJ2-2	TRBV9	few	TGTGCCAGCAGCTCGGGATACACCGGGGAGCTGTTTTTT	CASSSGYTGELFF
.	TRBJ2-1	TRBV9	many	TGTGCCAGCAGCTCCCGGGAAGCCAACTACAATGAGCAGTTCTTC	CASSSREANYNEQFF
.	TRBJ1-3	TRBV9	many	TGTGCCAGCAGCAGGGGAGGTTCTGGAAACACCATATATTTT	CASSRGGSGNTIYF
.	TRBJ2-2	TRBV9	many	TGTGCCAGCAGCGCGGGCGCCTTACGAGGCGGGGAGCTGTTTTTT	CASSAGALRGGELFF
.	TRBJ2-3	TRBV9	many	TGTGCCAGCAGCGTAGGTCCCCTTACTATTGATACGCAGTATTTT	CASSVGPLTIDTQYF
.	TRBJ2-1	TRBV9	.	TGTGCCAGCAGTCTCTACAATGAGCAGTTCTTC	CASSLYNEQFF
.	TRBJ1-4	TRBV9	medium-sized	TGTGCCAGCAGCCCGGGGATTAATGAAAAACTGTTTTTT	CASSPGINEKLFF
.	TRBJ2-7	TRBV9	many	TGTGCCAGCAGCGTAGACAGAGGGGAACCCTACGAGCAGTACTTC	CASSVDRGEPYEQYF